This TCR beta chain was captured in a study of shared clonotypes between healthy human individuals. The CDR3 has 14 amino acids. V dropped 3 bases and J dropped 5; count of bases not matched to a gene: 5. Germline V gene data show CDR1 as LNHDA and CDR2 as SQIVND (reference sequence). The assay was immunoSEQ multiplex PCR, and TCRdb's table has in-frame clones only and misses some. This sample has about 1.4 million clones, with approximately 96% found just once. General study findings and limits: It was only blood that was sampled, and tissue repertoires likely differ. A handful of donors showed sharing of 4.5% to 5% of naive CD4 clonotypes.

A single count supports this clone. Its antigen is currently unknown. CD4+ cells yielded CD45RA+ naive and CD45RA-negative memory subsets. The sequencing sample was made of naive CD4+ T cells sorted from blood. Subset given: CD45RA+ positively selected. This sequence joins TRBV19 and TRBJ2-7, with 9 nucleotides matching TRBD2. The TCR was taken from a man aged 25 to 40 in good health. The CDR3 DNA sequence: TGTGCCAGTAGTATCGCTAGCGGGATCGACGAGCAGTACTTC. It codes for CASSIASGIDEQYF.